These 27 T cell receptor beta chains originate from one sample sequenced in a study of blood T cell repertoires in COVID-19. Repertoires were generated with immunoSEQ multiplex PCR, while TCRdb's copy carries only in-frame clones and drops some. The repertoire includes 250,000 to 350,000 clones, 75% to 90% of them detected once, and about 2.2% sits in the top ten. Sample: peripheral blood. Receptors originate from a woman between 50 and 59 years old who had recovered from COVID-19.

The J gene is TRBJ2-5, the V gene TRBV5-1, with TRBD2 matching 8 bases. In germline, CDR1 is SGHRS, CDR2 YFSETQ. This CDR3 is built from 14 residues. With 6 bases clipped from V and 4 bases from J, the junction kept 8 bases outside the gene matches. CDR3 DNA sequence: TGCGCCAGCACCAAGCGGGAGTTTAGAGAGACCCAGTACTTC. Protein product: CASTKREFRETQYF.

The chain couples TRBV10-3 to TRBJ2-4, with 8 bases matching TRBD2. With 3 bases clipped from V and 0 bases from J, the junction kept 7 bases outside the gene matches. The CDR3 loop spans 17 amino acids. Germline lookup yields CDR1 ENHRY and CDR2 SYGVKD. The DNA for the CDR3 is TGTGCCATCAGTGACCCCGGCGGGGGGCCAGCCAAAAACATTCAGTACTTC. As protein: CAISDPGGGPAKNIQYF.

The chain carries TRBV27 and TRBJ2-2, with 7 bases identical to TRBD2. This CDR3 has 16 amino acids. V lost 5 bases and J lost 7; bases outside the gene matches: 13. Germline V gene sequence: CDR1 MNHEY, CDR2 SMNVEV (reference sequence). The CDR3 DNA follows: TGTGCCAGCAGTGACGAACTAGCGCCGGTTGACGGGGAGCTGTTTTTT. The encoded protein is CASSDELAPVDGELFF.

This clone was picked up many times. In DNA form, the CDR3 reads TGTGCCAGCAGTTCCCGAAAGCCCCTAGCCAAAAACATTCAGTACTTC. Encoded protein: CASSSRKPLAKNIQYF. This chain joins TRBV28 and TRBJ2-4; D is unresolved. CDR3 length: 16 amino acids. The V and J ends lost 4 bases and 0 bases respectively, with 13 bases between them. The germline V gene encodes CDR1 MDHEN and CDR2 SYDVKM.

The rearrangement joins TRBV13 to TRBJ1-6; 8 bases fit TRBD1. This CDR3 comprises 16 residues. Germline CDR1 is PRHDT and CDR2 is FYEKMQ (reference sequence). Germline trimming cut 5 bases from V and 8 bases from J; bases unmatched to any gene: 11. The DNA of the CDR3 is TGTGCCAGCAGCCCCCGTGCCAGGGGGCGGTATTCACCCCTCCACTTT. Residues: CASSPRARGRYSPLHF.

This clone was counted between two and nine times. This sequence joins TRBV29-1 and TRBJ2-2, with a tentative D call TRBD2 (5 bases). The CDR3 runs to 14 residues. Trimming pared 7 bases from V and 0 bases from J, leaving 12 bases between. The V gene's germline CDR1 is SQVTM and CDR2 ANQGSEA. CDR3: CSATGLSNTGELFF. The CDR3 DNA follows: TGCAGCGCTACGGGATTGTCGAACACCGGGGAGCTGTTTTTT.

In this sample, this clone turned up a few times. The V and J genes are TRBV10-3 and TRBJ1-2; TRBD1 might be the D (6 bases). CDR1 ENHRY and CDR2 SYGVKD come from the germline V gene. The length of the CDR3 is 14 residues. Trimming took off 8 bases at V and 7 bases at J, with 20 bases between the two ends. The CDR3 nucleotides are TGTGCCATCGAGTCCAACAGGGCCATGAGTGGCTACACCTTC. Its translation: CAIESNRAMSGYTF.

This clone has only one observation. The V and J genes are TRBV6-1 and TRBJ2-3; TRBD2 agrees at 9 bases. The CDR3 totals 17 residues. Per the germline V gene, CDR1 is MNHNS and CDR2 is SASEGT. V dropped 4 bases and J dropped 5; count of bases not matched to a gene: 13. This CDR3 is CASSGGYAGGYGDTQYF. DNA for the CDR3: TGTGCCAGCAGTGGTGGTTACGCGGGAGGGTATGGAGATACGCAGTATTTT.

The J gene is TRBJ2-2, the V gene TRBV7-8; TRBD1 aligns across 7 bases. J gave up 4 bases and V 4 bases, and 6 bases lay outside the gene matches. The CDR3 covers 15 residues. The V gene's germline CDR1 is SGHVS and CDR2 FQNEAQ. DNA for the CDR3: TGTGCCAGCAGCTCCCGTGACAGGGCCACCGGGGAGCTGTTTTTT. Translated: CASSSRDRATGELFF.

The chain is built from TRBV3-1 (or the pseudogene TRBV3-2) and TRBJ2-1; D remains unclear. Germline values: CDR1 LGHDT, CDR2 YNNKEL (reference sequence). V shed 0 bases and J shed 11 bases, with 8 bases lying between them. The CDR3 is 12 residues long. In DNA, the CDR3 is TGTGCCAGCAGCCAAGAATTATACAAGCAGTTCTTC. This encodes CASSQELYKQFF.

This sequence joins TRBV15 and TRBJ1-3; D ambiguous. The CDR3 has 19 residues. V was shortened by 0 bases and J by 5 bases, with 23 bases between the two germline ends. Looked up from germline, CDR1 is LNHNV and CDR2 is YYDKDF (reference sequence). The CDR3, as DNA: TGTGCCACCAGCAGAGATTCCCGGGGAGAAGGAACTCTCAGAAACACCATATATTTT. This gives the protein CATSRDSRGEGTLRNTIYF.

The gene calls are TRBV29-1 and TRBJ1-1; TRBD1 might be the D (5 bases). The CDR3 has 11 residues. Between the trimmed V and J ends, which lost 5 bases and 8 bases, there was a span of 12 bases. The V gene's germline CDR1 is SQVTM and CDR2 ANQGSEA. The CDR3 bases are TGCAGCGTTACAGGTACATCCGAAGCTTTCTTT. Its translation: CSVTGTSEAFF.

The genes are TRBV7-2 and TRBJ1-3; perhaps TRBD1 as D (5 bases). Trimming pared 5 bases from V and 1 base from J, leaving 12 bases between. CDR1 and CDR2 from the germline V gene are SGHTA and FQGNSA. This CDR3 contains 15 residues. The CDR3 loop reads CASSMGGISGNTIYF. The CDR3 nucleotides read TGTGCCAGCAGCATGGGGGGTATATCTGGAAACACCATATATTTT.

The chain carries TRBV7-8 and TRBJ2-1; tentative D call: TRBD2 (6 bases). Germline assignment: CDR1 SGHVS and CDR2 FQNEAQ. Trimming cost V 3 bases and J 1 base, with 10 bases left between them. There are 15 residues in the CDR3. As DNA, the CDR3 is TGTGCCAGCAGCTTCTCTGCGGGGTCCTACAATGAGCAGTTCTTC. Translating gives CASSFSAGSYNEQFF.

CDR3 region: CASSLRGNSYEQYF. The CDR3 coding sequence is TGTGCCAGCAGCTTAAGGGGAAACTCCTACGAGCAGTACTTC. The chain is built from TRBV7-9 and TRBJ2-7, with D perhaps matching TRBD1 (5 bases). This CDR3 has 14 amino acids. The germline CDR1 and CDR2 sequences are SEHNR and FQNEAQ (reference sequence). V was clipped by 2 bases and J by 0 bases, with 8 bases between them.

The rearrangement joins TRBV19 to TRBJ1-1; 9 bases line up with TRBD1. J gave up 4 bases and V 5 bases, and 5 bases lay outside the gene matches. In germline, CDR1 is LNHDA, CDR2 SQIVND (reference sequence). The CDR3 length is 14 residues. DNA of the CDR3: TGTGCCAGTAGTGCCACAGGGGGCGGCACTGAAGCTTTCTTT. Protein sequence: CASSATGGGTEAFF.

The chain uses TRBV5-1 and TRBJ2-5; D is possibly TRBD1 (6 bases). Trimming shortened V by 0 bases and J by 2 bases, and 8 bases separated the two germline ends. This CDR3 has 14 amino acids. Germline CDR1 and CDR2: SGHRS and YFSETQ. The CDR3 DNA is TGCGCCAGCAGCTTGGGACAGGCACAAGAGACCCAGTACTTC. As protein: CASSLGQAQETQYF.

The chain combines TRBV28 with TRBJ2-7; 8 bases align to TRBD1. V was pared by 5 bases and J by 2 bases, with 5 bases of the junction left unmatched. CDR1 MDHEN and CDR2 SYDVKM come from the germline V gene. The CDR3 has 14 residues. The CDR3 DNA is TGTGCCAGCAGTACCGGGACAGGAACCTACGAGCAGTACTTC. Translating gives CASSTGTGTYEQYF.

V and J are TRBV30 and TRBJ2-3; D unclear. CDR1 is GTSNPN and CDR2 is SVGIG in the germline V gene (reference sequence). V lost 0 bases, J lost 7 bases, and 11 bases lay in between. There are 13 residues in the CDR3. This chain's CDR3 is CAWSVQFLNTQYF. The CDR3 DNA reads as TGTGCCTGGAGTGTACAATTTCTGAATACGCAGTATTTT.

This clone showed up just once. V gene TRBV4-3 combines with J gene TRBJ2-2; D is possibly TRBD2 (6 bases). Germline CDR1 and CDR2: LGHNA and YSLEER. The CDR3 loop spans 16 amino acids. The V gene lost 3 bases and the J gene lost 5 bases, with 16 bases spanning the gap. The CDR3 protein is CASSHRPEGVTGELFF. CDR3 sequence (DNA): TGCGCCAGCAGCCATAGACCGGAGGGAGTAACCGGGGAGCTGTTTTTT.

This chain links TRBV19 with TRBJ1-5, with D possibly matching TRBD1 (5 bases). Germline values: CDR1 LNHDA, CDR2 SQIVND (reference sequence). The CDR3 has 15 residues. With 6 bases removed from V and 5 bases from J, the gap between germline ends came to 17 bases. As DNA, the CDR3 is TGTGCCAGTAGCGTCGCCACAGGACGCTATCAGCCCCAGCATTTT. It yields the protein CASSVATGRYQPQHF.

The chain employs TRBV20-1 and TRBJ2-5, with 8 bases that match TRBD2. CDR1 and CDR2 from the germline V gene are DFQATT and SNEGSKA (reference sequence). The CDR3 extends over 11 amino acids. V was clipped by 3 bases and J by 9 bases; unmatched bases: 3. CDR3 sequence: CSASPGGAQYF. CDR3 DNA sequence: TGCAGTGCTAGCCCCGGGGGGGCCCAGTACTTC.

V gene TRBV19 combines with J gene TRBJ2-7; 8 nucleotides match TRBD1. This CDR3 comprises 13 residues. The germline V gene encodes CDR1 LNHDA and CDR2 SQIVND (reference sequence). The ends lost 5 bases at V and 3 bases at J; junction bases unmatched: 3. For the CDR3, the DNA is TGTGCCAGTAGTGCTGGACAGGGCTACGAGCAGTACTTC. Its translation is CASSAGQGYEQYF.

V usage is TRBV14 and J usage is TRBJ1-4; TRBD1 is a possible D gene (5 bases). There are 15 residues in the CDR3. V lost 4 bases and J lost 8, with 17 bases in between. Looked up from germline, CDR1 is SGHDN and CDR2 is FVKESK. CDR3 protein: CASSLRGAGEEKLFF. CDR3 DNA: TGTGCCAGCAGCCTACGCGGGGCCGGGGAGGAAAAACTGTTTTTT.

The chain uses TRBV20-1 and TRBJ2-2; TRBD2 aligns across 8 bases. The CDR3 has 15 amino acids. The trim removed 3 bases at V and 4 bases at J, leaving 7 bases unmatched. Per germline, CDR1 DFQATT and CDR2 SNEGSKA (reference sequence). The CDR3 DNA is TGCAGTGCTAGTGCGAGCGGGGGTTTCACCGGGGAGCTGTTTTTT. This sequence encodes CSASASGGFTGELFF.

V is TRBV10-3 and J is TRBJ2-2; 9 bases align to TRBD1. Per the germline V gene, CDR1 is ENHRY and CDR2 is SYGVKD. The ends lost 7 bases at V and 2 bases at J; junction bases unmatched: 8. The CDR3 covers 16 residues. The CDR3 sequence: CAIKGSGQGNTGELFF. DNA of the CDR3: TGTGCCATCAAGGGGTCGGGACAGGGCAACACCGGGGAGCTGTTTTTT.

This clone was detected ten times or more. DNA for the CDR3: TGTGCCAGCAGCGTACCCTCAGGTGATGAGCAGTTCTTC. Translating gives CASSVPSGDEQFF. V is TRBV7-8 and J is TRBJ2-1, with D hard to call. Trimming cost V 5 bases and J 8 bases, with 13 bases left between them. This CDR3 is 13 amino acids long. Per germline, CDR1 SGHVS and CDR2 FQNEAQ.